The text below deals with one T cell receptor beta chain. The target antigen is unknown. This entry is derived from a study of graft-versus-host responses after intestinal transplantation. About the study: Among the recipients, transplants were multivisceral, liver-intestinal, or isolated intestinal. Each recipient received anti-thymocyte globulin induction, then tacrolimus and steroids for about 3 years.

The CDR3 contains 14 residues. CDR1 GTSNPN and CDR2 SVGIG come from the germline V gene (reference sequence). Trimming took 5 bases from V and 2 from J; bases not matched to a gene: 5. Generated by immunoSEQ multiplex PCR, the TCRdb table keeps only in-frame clones and is missing some. The table lists about 130,000 clones, about nine tenths of them singletons. Findings and caveats of the study: Individuals who had graft-donor T cell macrochimerism had allografts that showed high graft-versus-host to host-versus-graft clonal ratios. Detection of GvH clones occurred in recipient marrow, and some had their first appearance in ileum or blood.

The gene calls are TRBV30 and TRBJ1-2; 10 bases line up with TRBD1. This sequence originates from a human donor who received an intestinal transplant. Sequencing used unstimulated CD4+ T cells sorted from spleen or lymph node cells, obtained before intestinal transplant. The CDR3 nucleotides are TGTGCCTGGTGGGGGACAGGGGCGAACTATGGCTACACCTTC. Residues: CAWWGTGANYGYTF.